This T cell receptor beta chain was recorded in a study of cytomegalovirus exposure and HLA in healthy donors. Study background: Early release data held about 92 million unique TCRs from HLA-typed donors.

General study results and limits: About 87% or about 30% of the time was how often most TCR beta V segments were productive, according to an earlier analysis. In a later analysis, V- and J-gene trimming of beta chains associated with a DCLRE1C missense variant, replicated independently.

PCR amplification relied on 60 Vbeta primers (plus 13 Jbeta primers). In the original workflow: Later work found 80 million to 85 million unique TCR beta chains, with 10 million to 14 million shared. Method: immunoSEQ multiplex PCR; TCRdb's copy keeps in-frame clones and lacks some. D and trimming come from the DNA, and the V and J calls and clone size come from that table. The table lists some 200,000 clones, 79% of them singletons. Only a few counts were recorded for this clone. Its antigen is unknown. Germline loops: CDR1 SGHAT, CDR2 FQNNGV. The CDR3 sequence is 15 residues long. V shed 0 bases and J 4 bases; nucleotides not matched to a gene: 1.

Sequencing was carried out using PBMCs. The clonotype comes from a girl aged 5 to 17 in good health and CMV-seropositive. The chain couples TRBV11-2 to TRBJ2-3; the match to TRBD2 covers 10 bases. CDR3 amino acids: CASSLEAGGPDTQYF. CDR3 coding DNA: TGTGCCAGCAGCTTAGAAGCGGGGGGGCCAGATACGCAGTATTTT.